This entry lists 15 T cell receptor beta chains sequenced from one sample in a study of Graves' ophthalmopathy and Graves' hyperthyroidism. Amplification from RNA transcripts yielded the TCR beta CDR3 regions. Scientists carried out first-round RT-PCR using HTBI primers and then a second-round multiplex PCR. Each CDR3 protein gets one entry after TCRdb re-called the multiplex PCR reads with MiXCR. This table has a few hundred thousand distinct CDR3 sequences, 18% appearing once. Source material: peripheral blood. All receptors come from a woman aged 18-30 years with Graves' ophthalmopathy.

This clonotype was seen many times. J is TRBJ1-1 and V is TRBV7-2; D possibly corresponds to TRBD1 (5 bases). V lost 5 bases and J lost 0, with 7 bases in between. This CDR3 region has 13 residues. The germline V gene encodes CDR1 SGHTA and CDR2 FQGNSA. The CDR3 spells CASSQTVNTEAFF. As DNA, the CDR3 is TGTGCCAGCAGCCAGACAGTGAACACTGAAGCTTTCTTT. Filled out from reference TRBV7-2 and TRBJ1-1, the complete variable domain reads GAGVSQSPSNKVTEKGKDVELRCDPISGHTALYWYRQSLGQGLEFLIYFQGNSAPDKSGLPSDRFSAERTGGSVSTLTIQRTQQEDSAVYLCASSQTVNTEAFFGQGTRLTVV.

This clonotype was seen ten or more times. The CDR3 region is CASRPRTRPVELFF. CDR3 nucleotide sequence: TGTGCCAGCAGACCCCGGACTAGGCCGGTGGAGCTGTTTTTT. The rearrangement uses TRBV6-2 or TRBV6-3 and TRBJ2-2, with 7 bases lining up with TRBD2. The germline V gene encodes CDR1 MNHEY and CDR2 SVGEGT. J lost 10 bases, V lost 6 bases, and 11 bases had no gene match. The CDR3 totals 14 residues.

The chain links TRBV7-9 to TRBJ2-5; TRBD1 agrees at 7 bases. V shed 2 bases and J 5 bases; nucleotides not matched to a gene: 8. The CDR3 extends over 15 amino acids. Germline CDR1 reads SEHNR; CDR2 reads FQNEAQ (reference sequence). The CDR3 DNA sequence: TGTGCCAGCAGCTTACCCGCGACAGGGTCCGAGACCCAGTACTTC. Protein sequence: CASSLPATGSETQYF.

At least ten counts were recorded for this clonotype. The chain uses TRBV14 and TRBJ1-1; D is undetermined. This CDR3 has 16 amino acids. Germline V CDR1 and CDR2: SGHDN, FVKESK. Trimming shortened V by 4 bases and J by 1 base, and 16 bases separated the two germline ends. This CDR3 reads CASSREVAAPNTEAFF. In DNA form, the CDR3 reads TGTGCCAGCAGCCGCGAAGTGGCGGCCCCGAACACTGAAGCTTTCTTT.

This clonotype was counted ten times or more. The V gene is TRBV7-2, the J gene TRBJ2-7; the D gene is possibly TRBD1 (6 bases). V was pared by 4 bases and J by 0 bases, with 10 bases between. The CDR3 covers 14 residues. Germline V CDR1 and CDR2: SGHTA, FQGNSA. CDR3 region: CASSSDRNSYEQYF. CDR3 nucleotide sequence: TGTGCCAGCAGCTCCGACAGGAACTCCTACGAGCAGTACTTC.

V usage is TRBV19 and J usage is TRBJ2-7; possibly TRBD1 for D (6 bases). The CDR3 consists of 16 residues. Trimming shortened V by 8 bases and J by 0 bases, and 20 bases separated the two germline ends. Germline V CDR1 and CDR2: LNHDA, SQIVND (reference sequence). CDR3 DNA sequence: TGTGCCAGTCGCACCGGCACAGGGAGAAGCTCCTACGAGCAGTACTTC. Translated, it gives CASRTGTGRSSYEQYF.

The rearrangement joins TRBV5-1 to TRBJ1-6; no reliable D call. V was trimmed by 4 bases and J by 8 bases, leaving 22 bases between them. From germline, CDR1 is SGHRS and CDR2 YFSETQ. The CDR3 is made up of 17 amino acids. The CDR3: CASSPNRATKRDSPLHF. CDR3 DNA sequence: TGCGCCAGCAGCCCAAACCGGGCCACCAAAAGGGATTCACCCCTCCACTTT.

This clonotype was counted ten times or more. The chain carries TRBV10-3 and TRBJ2-7; D is undetermined. The germline gives CDR1 ENHRY, CDR2 SYGVKD. The CDR3 loop spans 11 amino acids. The V gene lost 6 bases and the J gene lost 3 bases, with 6 bases spanning the gap. CDR3 sequence reads: CAIRINYEQYF. The DNA for the CDR3 is TGTGCCATCAGGATCAACTACGAGCAGTACTTC.

This clonotype has a count of ten or more. The rearrangement uses TRBV5-5 and TRBJ2-2; 10 bases align to TRBD2. Trimming at V came to 2 bases and at J to 7 bases, leaving 5 bases not matched to a gene. This CDR3 region has 15 residues. Germline assignment: CDR1 SGHKS and CDR2 YYEKEE (reference sequence). CDR3 residues: CASSFPLAGDGELFF. Written as DNA, the CDR3 is TGTGCCAGCAGCTTTCCGCTAGCGGGAGACGGGGAGCTGTTTTTT.

This chain links TRBV6-1 with TRBJ2-5; TRBD1 or TRBD2 may be the D gene (7 bases each). Trimming shortened V by 3 bases and J by 7 bases, and 21 bases separated the two germline ends. Germline assignment: CDR1 MNHNS and CDR2 SASEGT. The CDR3 extends over 16 amino acids. CDR3 loop: CASSDDSQGGRGTQYF. Here the CDR3 DNA reads TGTGCCAGCAGTGATGATTCCCAGGGGGGGCGTGGGACCCAGTACTTC.

J is TRBJ1-5 and V is TRBV6-1; no firm D call. CDR3 length: 15 residues. Germline lookup yields CDR1 MNHNS and CDR2 SASEGT. Trimming removed 6 bases at V and 1 base at J, with 13 bases between. CDR3 bases: TGTGCCAGCAGCGGGGTTGGGGTGAGCAATCAGCCCCAGCATTTT. Translating gives CASSGVGVSNQPQHF.

This clonotype was seen repeatedly, ten times or more. CDR3 sequence: CASSVDQLGEQYF. In DNA, the CDR3 is TGTGCCAGCAGCGTGGACCAGTTGGGCGAGCAGTACTTC. The V gene is TRBV9, the J gene TRBJ2-7; D is undetermined. Between the trimmed V and J ends, which lost 2 bases and 6 bases, there was a span of 12 bases. The CDR3 sequence is 13 residues long. Germline V gene sequence: CDR1 SGDLS, CDR2 YYNGEE.

This clonotype was observed at least ten times. The chain recombines TRBV19 with TRBJ1-5; 8 positions agree with TRBD1. The CDR3 covers 18 residues. Germline V gene sequence: CDR1 LNHDA, CDR2 SQIVND (reference sequence). Trimming took 3 bases from V and 7 from J; bases not matched to a gene: 17. DNA for the CDR3: TGTGCCAGTAGTATGCGCCCGCAGGGGGCTAGGGGATGGCAGCCCCAGCATTTT. Translating it yields CASSMRPQGARGWQPQHF.

This clonotype has a count of ten or more. The gene calls are TRBV29-1 and TRBJ1-1, with unresolved D. With 2 bases removed from V and 0 bases from J, the gap between germline ends came to 7 bases. Germline V lookup: CDR1 SQVTM, CDR2 ANQGSEA. CDR3 length: 13 amino acids. The CDR3 protein is CSVERRMNTEAFF. DNA of the CDR3: TGCAGCGTTGAACGACGGATGAACACTGAAGCTTTCTTT.

Ten or more counts support this clonotype. The rearrangement links TRBV28 to TRBJ1-1; TRBD1 matches at 7 bases. Germline V CDR1 and CDR2: MDHEN, SYDVKM. The J segment lost 5 bases and the V segment lost 4 bases, leaving 10 bases of the junction unmatched. CDR3 length equals 15 residues. CDR3 in DNA: TGTGCCAGCAGTTCGACAGGGCTAGGGGGAACTGAAGCTTTCTTT. The encoded protein is CASSSTGLGGTEAFF.